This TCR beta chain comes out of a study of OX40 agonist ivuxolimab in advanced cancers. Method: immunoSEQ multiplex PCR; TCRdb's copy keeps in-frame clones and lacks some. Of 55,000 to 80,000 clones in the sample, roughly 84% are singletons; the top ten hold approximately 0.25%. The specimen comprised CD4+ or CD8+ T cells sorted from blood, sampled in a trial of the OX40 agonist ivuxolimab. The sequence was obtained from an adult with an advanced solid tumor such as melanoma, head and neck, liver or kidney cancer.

CDR3 sequence reads: CASNIKRGPSYEQYF. The CDR3 DNA follows: TGTGCCAGCAACATCAAGCGGGGACCGTCCTACGAGCAGTACTTC. The chain combines TRBV7-2 with TRBJ2-7, with 7 bases aligning to TRBD2. Germline V gene sequence: CDR1 SGHTA, CDR2 FQGNSA. V shed 7 bases, J shed 1 base, and the junction held 10 bases outside the gene matches. The CDR3 length is 15 residues.